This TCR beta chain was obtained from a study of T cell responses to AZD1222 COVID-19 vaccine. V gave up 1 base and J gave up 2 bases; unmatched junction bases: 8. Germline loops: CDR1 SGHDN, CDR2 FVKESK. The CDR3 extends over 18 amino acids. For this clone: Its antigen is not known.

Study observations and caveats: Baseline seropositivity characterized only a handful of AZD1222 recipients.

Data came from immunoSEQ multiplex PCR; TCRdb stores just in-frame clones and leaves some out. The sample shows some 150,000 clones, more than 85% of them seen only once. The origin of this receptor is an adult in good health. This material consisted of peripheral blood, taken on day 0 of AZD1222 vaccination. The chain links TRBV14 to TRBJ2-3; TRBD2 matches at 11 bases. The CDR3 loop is CASSQGGPLAGVTDTQYF. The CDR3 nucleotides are TGTGCCAGCAGCCAAGGTGGCCCACTAGCGGGGGTCACAGATACGCAGTATTTT.